Listed here are 30 T cell receptor beta chains from one sample, sequenced in a study of cytomegalovirus exposure and HLA in healthy donors. Both 60 Vbeta primers and 13 Jbeta primers went into the PCR. Sequencing was performed with immunoSEQ multiplex PCR; in TCRdb, only in-frame clones are kept and a portion is missing. Here the sample spans around 170,000 clones, 65% to 85% being singletons. Sequenced: PBMCs. The source of these receptors is a woman in her forties or fifties in good health and CMV-seropositive.

The chain has TRBV30 and TRBJ1-2; TRBD1 matches 9 bases. The CDR3 has 15 residues. The junction had 17 bases not matched to a gene; V was cut back by 7 bases and J by 8 bases. CDR1 is GTSNPN and CDR2 is SVGIG in the germline V gene (reference sequence). The CDR3 loop reads CAFQFKDRGDSGYTF. CDR3 DNA sequence: TGTGCCTTCCAATTTAAAGACAGGGGGGATAGCGGCTACACCTTC.

The rearrangement uses TRBV7-2 and TRBJ2-7, with 7 positions matching TRBD2. This CDR3 has 13 residues. Germline CDR1 reads SGHTA; CDR2 reads FQGNSA. CDR3 loop: CAVNHGLAYEQYF. Here the CDR3 DNA reads TGTGCTGTAAACCACGGACTAGCCTACGAGCAGTACTTC.

Details on this clone: Its ends do not fully match the called genes, so a read error is possible. The chain uses TRBV7-3 and TRBJ2-6, with 7 bases aligning to TRBD1. The CDR3 covers 18 residues. CDR1 is SGHTA, CDR2 FQGTGA, per germline. CDR3 sequence reads: CASSFDRQGITGANGLTF. For the CDR3, the DNA is TGTGCCAGCAGCTTTGATAGACAGGGTATTACAGGGGCCAACGGCCTGACTTTC.

The rearrangement links TRBV4-1 to TRBJ2-1, with 8 nucleotides matching TRBD1. Germline lookup yields CDR1 MGHRA and CDR2 YSYEKL. V lost 4 bases and J lost 6; bases outside the gene matches: 11. The length of the CDR3 is 16 residues. The chain's CDR3 is CASSLRGQGEFNEQFF. As DNA, the CDR3 is TGCGCCAGCAGCCTCCGAGGACAGGGTGAGTTCAATGAGCAGTTCTTC.

This clone was counted only a few times. The gene calls are TRBV6-1 and TRBJ1-1; the D is unclear. V lost 8 bases, J lost 3 bases, and 13 bases lay in between. CDR1 and CDR2 (germline): MNHNS, SASEGT. The CDR3 has 13 residues. The CDR3 nucleotides are TGTGCCAGCCTCATGAGGGTGGACACTGAAGCTTTCTTT. This gives the protein CASLMRVDTEAFF.

The chain has TRBV7-2 and TRBJ1-4, with 7 bases matching TRBD1. This CDR3 has 14 amino acids. Trimming took 1 base from V and 4 from J; bases not matched to a gene: 0. Germline V gene sequence: CDR1 SGHTA, CDR2 FQGNSA. In DNA form, the CDR3 reads TGTGCCAGCAGCTTAGGACAGGGTAATGAAAAACTGTTTTTT. This codes for CASSLGQGNEKLFF.

This rearrangement joins TRBV7-9 to TRBJ1-2; D is undetermined. Trimming cost V 0 bases and J 8 bases, with 13 bases left between them. The CDR3 is made up of 14 amino acids. Germline values: CDR1 SEHNR, CDR2 FQNEAQ (reference sequence). The CDR3 spells CASSLAEGGEGYTF. CDR3 bases: TGTGCCAGCAGCTTAGCTGAGGGCGGGGAGGGCTACACCTTC.

The chain uses TRBV7-9 and TRBJ1-3; unclear D gene. The CDR3 contains 17 residues. The ends were cut back, 1 base at V and 0 bases at J, with 13 bases in the middle. Germline CDR1 and CDR2: SEHNR and FQNEAQ (reference sequence). The CDR3 DNA sequence: TGTGCCAGCAGCTTAGATCGAGGGTTTATCTCTGGAAACACCATATATTTT. Translating gives CASSLDRGFISGNTIYF.

The chain has TRBV7-9 and TRBJ2-7; 9 nucleotides line up with TRBD2. Germline V gene data show CDR1 as SEHNR and CDR2 as FQNEAQ (reference sequence). The CDR3 runs to 16 residues. Trimming cost V 5 bases and J 7 bases; bases outside gene matches: 15. CDR3 in DNA: TGTGCCAGCAGCCCTGGAGGGGCGGGAGGGCCGGGGGAGCAGTACTTC. This codes for CASSPGGAGGPGEQYF.

In nucleotides, the CDR3 is TGTGCCAGCAGTTTATACGGAGGGACTAGCACAGATACGCAGTATTTT. Translation gives CASSLYGGTSTDTQYF. V is TRBV27 and J is TRBJ2-3; D is perhaps TRBD2 (6 bases). The CDR3 runs to 16 residues. The germline V gene has CDR1 MNHEY and CDR2 SMNVEV (reference sequence). V was clipped by 1 base and J by 0 bases, with 11 bases between them.

The chain links TRBV18 to TRBJ2-2, with a possible D match to TRBD1 (6 bases). Looked up from germline, CDR1 is KGHSH and CDR2 is LQKENI. V shed 3 bases and J shed 5 bases, with 19 bases lying between them. The CDR3 is made up of 17 amino acids. DNA for the CDR3: TGTGCCAGCTCACCCCTGGGACGACAGGTGTTAACCGGGGAGCTGTTTTTT. It specifies CASSPLGRQVLTGELFF.

J is TRBJ2-2 and V is TRBV30; D perhaps matches TRBD2 (5 bases). CDR1 and CDR2 from the germline V gene are GTSNPN and SVGIG (reference sequence). Trimming shortened V by 1 base and J by 5 bases, and 11 bases separated the two germline ends. There are 14 residues in the CDR3. CDR3: CAWSAGLGTGELFF. DNA of the CDR3: TGTGCCTGGAGTGCGGGGTTGGGAACCGGGGAGCTGTTTTTT.

The V and J genes are TRBV5-4 and TRBJ2-1; 11 nucleotides match TRBD1. There are 16 residues in the CDR3. Trimming cost V 4 bases and J 6 bases; bases outside gene matches: 9. CDR1 and CDR2 from the germline V gene are SGHNT and YYREEE (reference sequence). In DNA form, the CDR3 reads TGTGCCAGCAGCACCGCCGGACAGGGGGCATTCAATGAGCAGTTCTTC. Translating it yields CASSTAGQGAFNEQFF.

This clone has a single count. This sequence joins TRBV28 and TRBJ1-6, with a tentative D call TRBD1 (5 bases). V dropped 4 bases and J dropped 6 bases, with 10 bases sitting between them. The CDR3 has 14 amino acids. Looked up from germline, CDR1 is MDHEN and CDR2 is SYDVKM. CDR3: CASSWRGLNSPLHF. DNA of the CDR3: TGTGCCAGCAGTTGGAGGGGACTTAATTCACCCCTCCACTTT.

The CDR3 DNA sequence: TGTGCCAGCGGCCGGGGGGGGCGAGGGGAGCAGTACTTC. Residues: CASGRGGRGEQYF. V gene TRBV28 combines with J gene TRBJ2-7; the match to TRBD2 covers 8 bases. Germline CDR1 MDHEN, CDR2 SYDVKM. The CDR3 sequence is 13 residues long. Germline trimming cut 8 bases from V and 7 bases from J; bases unmatched to any gene: 10.

The chain joins TRBV20-1 to TRBJ2-7; no clear D. Germline CDR1 is DFQATT and CDR2 is SNEGSKA (reference sequence). This CDR3 region has 11 residues. V gave up 6 bases and J gave up 3 bases, with 9 bases separating them. In DNA, the CDR3 is TGCAGTGCAACGGTTAGCTACGAGCAGTACTTC. Translating gives CSATVSYEQYF.

The chain employs TRBV4-3 and TRBJ1-1, with D unclear. Trimming removed 1 base at V and 5 bases at J, with 11 bases between. Germline V gives CDR1 LGHNA, CDR2 YSLEER. This CDR3 has 14 amino acids. The CDR3 region is CASSQAQFGTEAFF. As DNA, the CDR3 is TGCGCCAGCAGCCAAGCACAGTTCGGAACTGAAGCTTTCTTT.

In this sample, this clone turned up a few times. This chain uses TRBV19 with TRBJ2-2, with 9 positions matching TRBD2. CDR1 and CDR2 (germline): LNHDA, SQIVND (reference sequence). There are 15 residues in the CDR3. The V and J ends lost 2 bases and 3 bases, in that order; junction bases with no gene match: 1. In DNA form, the CDR3 reads TGTGCCAGTAGTATACGACTAGCGGACACCGGGGAGCTGTTTTTT. Amino acid sequence: CASSIRLADTGELFF.

The J gene is TRBJ2-7, the V gene TRBV5-1; a possible D gene is TRBD1 (5 bases). Between the trimmed V and J ends, which lost 3 bases and 6 bases, there was a span of 16 bases. The germline gives CDR1 SGHRS, CDR2 YFSETQ. This CDR3 comprises 14 residues. The CDR3 loop is CASSSPDRKSEQYF. The CDR3 DNA sequence: TGCGCCAGCAGCTCCCCTGACAGAAAGTCCGAGCAGTACTTC.

J is TRBJ2-7 and V is TRBV5-1; 7 bases align to TRBD1. Trimming cost V 4 bases and J 0 bases; bases outside gene matches: 7. CDR1 is SGHRS, CDR2 YFSETQ, per germline. This CDR3 has 15 amino acids. This CDR3 reads CASSTTTGVSYEQYF. The CDR3, as DNA: TGCGCCAGCAGCACGACAACAGGGGTCTCCTACGAGCAGTACTTC.

The CDR3 coding sequence is TGTGCCAGCAGCCGACAAACAGGGGTGAACACCGGGGAGCTGTTTTTT. Translated, it gives CASSRQTGVNTGELFF. This chain joins TRBV9 and TRBJ2-2; 7 bases are shared with TRBD1. The CDR3 is made up of 16 amino acids. The V gene's germline CDR1 is SGDLS and CDR2 YYNGEE. V was pared by 4 bases and J by 1 base, with 7 bases of the junction left unmatched.

The chain joins TRBV21-1 to TRBJ1-1; the table's TRBD1 call for D was not verified on the DNA. TRBV21-1 is termed a pseudogene. The CDR3 consists of 16 residues. DNA of the CDR3: TGTGCCAGCAGCAATCGAGGGGGCCTTAAGAACACTGAAGCTTTCTTT. It yields the protein CASSNRGGLKNTEAFF.

CDR3 protein: CASSVVAEYTEAFF. The DNA for the CDR3 is TGTGCCAGCAGCGTAGTAGCAGAATACACTGAAGCTTTCTTT. V gene TRBV9 combines with J gene TRBJ1-1; D is undetermined. CDR3 size: 14 residues. Germline loops: CDR1 SGDLS, CDR2 YYNGEE. Trimming pared 0 bases from V and 3 bases from J, leaving 9 bases between. Based on the CDR3 plus reference TRBV9 and TRBJ1-1, the full variable domain is DSGVTQTPKHLITATGQRVTLRCSPRSGDLSVYWYQQSLDQGLQFLIQYYNGEERAKGNILERFSAQQFPDLHSELNLSSLELGDSALYFCASSVVAEYTEAFFGQGTRLTVV.

The genes are TRBV29-1 and TRBJ1-1, with TRBD1 identical over 8 bases. The junction had 2 bases not matched to a gene; V was cut back by 7 bases and J by 1 base. Per germline, CDR1 SQVTM and CDR2 ANQGSEA. The CDR3 length is 12 residues. CDR3 residues: CSGGQENTEAFF. The CDR3 coding sequence is TGCAGCGGGGGACAGGAGAACACTGAAGCTTTCTTT.

CDR3 in amino acids: CATSRDWTGREKLFF. DNA of the CDR3: TGTGCCACCAGCAGAGATTGGACAGGGAGGGAAAAACTGTTTTTT. The rearrangement uses TRBV15 and TRBJ1-4; 8 bases are a match to TRBD1. This CDR3 is built from 15 residues. Unmatched junction bases numbered 5, after V lost 0 bases and J lost 8 bases. Germline-derived CDR1 and CDR2 are LNHNV and YYDKDF (reference sequence).

The V gene is TRBV30, the J gene TRBJ1-2; D remains ambiguous. With 2 bases removed from V and 7 bases from J, the gap between germline ends came to 11 bases. The germline V gene has CDR1 GTSNPN and CDR2 SVGIG (reference sequence). The CDR3 runs 12 residues. CDR3 sequence reads: CAWSPSVAGYTF. The CDR3 DNA is TGTGCCTGGAGTCCCTCTGTGGCTGGCTACACCTTC.

The CDR3 DNA is TGTGCCAGCAGCTTAGAGGGACTAGCGGGGAAGGAAGAGACCCAGTACTTC. Its protein product is CASSLEGLAGKEETQYF. The genes are TRBV7-9 and TRBJ2-5; TRBD2 aligns across 13 bases. This CDR3 spans 17 amino acids. The V segment lost 1 base and the J segment 3 bases; nucleotides outside the gene matches: 5. CDR1 SEHNR and CDR2 FQNEAQ come from the germline V gene (reference sequence).

This chain connects TRBV4-3 to TRBJ1-2; 9 bases fit TRBD1. From germline, CDR1 is LGHNA and CDR2 YSLEER. With V trimmed by 1 base and J by 6 bases, 9 bases remained unmatched. This CDR3 is built from 16 residues. In DNA form, the CDR3 reads TGCGCCAGCAGCCAAGGGTGGGGGACAGGGACGGATGGCTACACCTTC. It yields the protein CASSQGWGTGTDGYTF.

The chain couples TRBV18 to TRBJ1-2, with TRBD1 matching over 9 bases. CDR3 length equals 12 residues. CDR1 and CDR2 (germline): KGHSH, LQKENI. V shed 10 bases, J shed 7 bases, and the junction held 7 bases outside the gene matches. CDR3 sequence: CATRTGAGGYTF. The CDR3 nucleotides are TGTGCCACCCGGACAGGGGCGGGTGGCTACACCTTC.

This clone was seen at least ten times. The chain has TRBV6-6 and TRBJ2-1; D gene ambiguous. The CDR3 sequence is 14 residues long. V shed 5 bases and J shed 4 bases, with 12 bases lying between them. Germline V lookup: CDR1 MNHNY, CDR2 SVGAGI (reference sequence). The CDR3 reads CASSQSRLYNEQFF. For the CDR3, the DNA is TGTGCCAGCAGTCAGTCCCGACTGTACAATGAGCAGTTCTTC.